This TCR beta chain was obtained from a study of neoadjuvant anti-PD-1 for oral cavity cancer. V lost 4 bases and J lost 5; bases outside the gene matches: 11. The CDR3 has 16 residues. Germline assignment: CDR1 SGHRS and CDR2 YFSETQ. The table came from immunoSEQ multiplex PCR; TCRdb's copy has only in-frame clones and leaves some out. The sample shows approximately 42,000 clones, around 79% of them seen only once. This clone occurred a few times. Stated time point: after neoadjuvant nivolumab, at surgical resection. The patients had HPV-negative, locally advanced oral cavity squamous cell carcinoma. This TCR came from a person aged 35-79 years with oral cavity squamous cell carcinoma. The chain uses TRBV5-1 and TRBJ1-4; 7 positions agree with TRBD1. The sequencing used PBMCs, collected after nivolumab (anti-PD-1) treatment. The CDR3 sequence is CASSLDPGQINEKLFF. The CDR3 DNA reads TGCGCCAGCAGCCTGGATCCGGGACAGATAAATGAAAAACTGTTTTTT.